One and the same sample provided the 29 T cell receptor beta chains below, sequenced in a study of cytomegalovirus exposure and HLA in healthy donors. With 60 Vbeta and 13 Jbeta primers, the PCR was carried out. Assay used: immunoSEQ multiplex PCR; TCRdb lists only in-frame clones, some missing. This table holds some 110,000 clones, approximately 81% found once. Specimen: PBMCs. Source of these receptors: a woman under 30 in good health and CMV-seropositive.

This clone has only one observation. The chain couples TRBV9 to TRBJ2-1, with TRBD2 matching 14 bases. The germline V gene has CDR1 SGDLS and CDR2 YYNGEE. The CDR3 covers 15 residues. J lost 7 bases, V lost 2 bases, and 2 bases had no gene match. CDR3 nucleotide sequence: TGTGCCAGCAGCGTGACTAGCGGGAGGGCTAATGAGCAGTTCTTC. Translating gives CASSVTSGRANEQFF.

Comment on this clone: A read error may produce the germline difference seen at one junction end. The chain uses TRBV28 and TRBJ2-7; 10 positions agree with TRBD1. Germline V gene sequence: CDR1 MDHEN, CDR2 SYDVKM. This CDR3 region has 17 residues. CDR3 in amino acids: CDSSLLGDGDRGYEQYF. DNA for the CDR3: TGTGACAGCAGTTTATTGGGGGACGGGGACAGGGGCTACGAGCAGTACTTC.

V gene TRBV19 combines with J gene TRBJ2-1; 8 bases are shared with TRBD1. After removal of 8 bases from V and 10 bases from J, the junction contained 13 bases not matched to a gene. The CDR3 is 14 amino acids. The germline gives CDR1 LNHDA, CDR2 SQIVND (reference sequence). The CDR3 protein is CASGRGQGNLEQFF. For the CDR3, the DNA is TGTGCCAGTGGCCGTGGACAGGGAAACCTAGAGCAGTTCTTC.

The genes are TRBV5-1 and TRBJ2-5; TRBD2 matches at 12 bases. V was clipped by 1 base and J by 2 bases; unmatched bases: 3. The CDR3 runs to 16 residues. Germline lookup yields CDR1 SGHRS and CDR2 YFSETQ. In DNA, the CDR3 is TGCGCCAGCAGCTTGCTAGCGGGAGGGCCACAAGAGACCCAGTACTTC. It codes for CASSLLAGGPQETQYF. The variable domain in full, with the rest retrieved from reference TRBV5-1 and TRBJ2-5, is KAGVTQTPRYLIKTRGQQVTLSCSPISGHRSVSWYQQTPGQGLQFLFEYFSETQRNKGNFPGRFSGRQFSNSRSEMNVSTLELGDSALYLCASSLLAGGPQETQYFGPGTRLLVL.

The chain couples TRBV27 to TRBJ1-2; 7 bases are a match to TRBD1. Per the germline V gene, CDR1 is MNHEY and CDR2 is SMNVEV (reference sequence). The V gene end was trimmed by 9 bases and the J gene end by 0 bases; junction bases not matched to a gene: 7. This CDR3 contains 14 residues. DNA for the CDR3: TGTGCCAGTAAAAGGGGGCTGTCTAACTATGGCTACACCTTC. The encoded protein is CASKRGLSNYGYTF.

This clone was observed a few times. The chain recombines TRBV6-5 with TRBJ2-7, with D uncertain. Germline CDR1 MNHEY, CDR2 SVGAGI. V lost 2 bases and J 3 bases, leaving 5 bases between the germline ends. This CDR3 contains 12 residues. Written as DNA, the CDR3 is TGTGCCAGCAGTTACGCAGGCTACGAGCAGTACTTC. Its protein is CASSYAGYEQYF.

The CDR3 DNA reads as TGTGCCAGCAGTTCGAGAAATAATGAGCAGTTCTTC. It encodes CASSSRNNEQFF. The chain combines TRBV6-5 with TRBJ2-1; D is unresolved. Germline assignment: CDR1 MNHEY and CDR2 SVGAGI. With 4 bases removed from V and 7 bases from J, the gap between germline ends came to 8 bases. This CDR3 region has 12 residues.

The chain links TRBV14 to TRBJ2-2, with a tentative D call TRBD1 (5 bases). Germline V lookup: CDR1 SGHDN, CDR2 FVKESK. The CDR3 length is 14 residues. V gave up 1 base and J gave up 4 bases, with 7 bases separating them. CDR3 coding DNA: TGTGCCAGCAGCCAAGTTAGGGGCACCGGGGAGCTGTTTTTT. As protein: CASSQVRGTGELFF.

This clone has a handful of counts. The chain carries TRBV5-4 and TRBJ2-3; D is perhaps TRBD2 (5 bases). The V end was cut by 2 bases, the J end by 6 bases, with 10 bases between. The germline CDR1 and CDR2 sequences are SGHNT and YYREEE (reference sequence). The CDR3 length is 13 residues. CDR3 sequence (DNA): TGTGCCAGCAGCTTAGCGGTGAGGGATACGCAGTATTTT. This gives the protein CASSLAVRDTQYF.

V is TRBV5-1 and J is TRBJ2-3; 13 bases match TRBD2. Trimming removed 0 bases from V and 2 bases from J; junction bases left unmatched: 6. The CDR3 contains 18 residues. The germline CDR1 and CDR2 sequences are SGHRS and YFSETQ. CDR3 nucleotides: TGCGCCAGCAGCTTGGTAGGACTAGCGGGAGTCTACACAGATACGCAGTATTTT. Its protein is CASSLVGLAGVYTDTQYF.

The chain recombines TRBV5-1 with TRBJ2-7; 8 bases are shared with TRBD1. V lost 1 base and J lost 3; bases outside the gene matches: 9. The CDR3 extends over 16 amino acids. Germline CDR1 and CDR2: SGHRS and YFSETQ. This CDR3 reads CASSLWTGQASYEQYF. The CDR3 DNA reads TGCGCCAGCAGCTTGTGGACAGGGCAGGCCAGCTACGAGCAGTACTTC.

CDR3 DNA: TGTGCCATCAGTGATACAGGGGAAGGAACCGGGGAGCTGTTTTTT. Translation: CAISDTGEGTGELFF. The V and J genes are TRBV10-3 and TRBJ2-2, with 7 bases that match TRBD1. The CDR3 loop spans 15 amino acids. The ends lost 3 bases at V and 5 bases at J; junction bases unmatched: 6. Germline V lookup: CDR1 ENHRY, CDR2 SYGVKD.

The genes are TRBV7-5 and TRBJ2-7; the table gives TRBD1 as D, unverified against the DNA. TRBV7-5 is a recognized pseudogene. CDR3 length: 15 amino acids. The CDR3 nucleotides are TGTGCCAGAAGCCTTCCCCCAGGGGGCGCGTACGAGCAGTACTTC. It yields the protein CARSLPPGGAYEQYF.

The gene calls are TRBV25-1 and TRBJ2-1; 12 bases map to TRBD1. Germline-derived CDR1 and CDR2 are MGHDK and SYGVNS. This CDR3 region has 14 residues. The J segment lost 7 bases and the V segment lost 6 bases, leaving 4 bases of the junction unmatched. CDR3 amino acids: CASRGTGGLNEQFF. Here the CDR3 DNA reads TGTGCCAGCAGGGGGACAGGGGGCTTGAATGAGCAGTTCTTC.

This clone was seen only a few times. This sequence joins TRBV6-6 and TRBJ2-5, with D perhaps matching TRBD1 (7 bases). The V gene's germline CDR1 is MNHNY and CDR2 SVGAGI (reference sequence). Trimming stripped 2 bases from V and 4 bases from J, with 17 bases between. The CDR3 consists of 16 residues. The chain's CDR3 is CASSYLRGVELETQYF. The CDR3 DNA sequence: TGTGCCAGCAGTTACCTCAGGGGGGTGGAGTTAGAGACCCAGTACTTC.

This sequence joins TRBV9 and TRBJ2-1; 7 bases agree with TRBD2. The CDR3 runs to 17 residues. V shed 0 bases, J shed 9 bases, and the junction held 15 bases outside the gene matches. Germline-derived CDR1 and CDR2 are SGDLS and YYNGEE. The CDR3 DNA reads as TGTGCCAGCAGCGTAGCTACCGGGGGAGGGCAGATGGGTGAGCAGTTCTTC. Its protein is CASSVATGGGQMGEQFF.

The CDR3 loop is CASSLGQGTGELFF. The CDR3 DNA sequence: TGCGCCAGCAGCCTCGGACAGGGCACCGGGGAGCTGTTTTTT. The chain recombines TRBV5-1 with TRBJ2-2, with 8 bases fitting TRBD1. The length of the CDR3 is 14 residues. Per the germline V gene, CDR1 is SGHRS and CDR2 is YFSETQ. Trimming cost V 4 bases and J 4 bases; bases outside gene matches: 3. Variable domain in full (rest from reference TRBV5-1 and TRBJ2-2): KAGVTQTPRYLIKTRGQQVTLSCSPISGHRSVSWYQQTPGQGLQFLFEYFSETQRNKGNFPGRFSGRQFSNSRSEMNVSTLELGDSALYLCASSLGQGTGELFFGEGSRLTVL.

The count of this clone is one. The chain employs TRBV6-5 and TRBJ1-5; 8 positions match TRBD1. The CDR3 has 13 residues. V shed 4 bases and J 5 bases; nucleotides not matched to a gene: 1. Per the germline V gene, CDR1 is MNHEY and CDR2 is SVGAGI. Here the CDR3 reads CASSSDRDQPQHF. CDR3 DNA: TGTGCCAGCAGTTCGGACAGGGATCAGCCCCAGCATTTT.

V gene TRBV6-5 combines with J gene TRBJ1-2; 8 bases are shared with TRBD1. Per the germline V gene, CDR1 is MNHEY and CDR2 is SVGAGI. The CDR3 is 12 residues long. J gave up 5 bases and V 5 bases, and 1 base lay outside the gene matches. Written as DNA, the CDR3 is TGTGCCAGCAGTGGACAGGGATATGGCTACACCTTC. It encodes CASSGQGYGYTF.

The chain links TRBV27 to TRBJ2-5; D unclear. Germline V lookup: CDR1 MNHEY, CDR2 SMNVEV (reference sequence). CDR3 length equals 14 residues. Trimming left V 2 bases short and J 4 bases short, with 11 bases between. The CDR3 loop is CASSLEVTGETQYF. CDR3 DNA sequence: TGTGCCAGCAGTTTAGAGGTAACCGGAGAGACCCAGTACTTC.

This chain connects TRBV7-9 to TRBJ2-3; 13 bases fit TRBD2. The germline V gene has CDR1 SEHNR and CDR2 FQNEAQ (reference sequence). V trimming: 5 bases; J trimming: 6 bases; junction bases outside the gene matches: 11. The CDR3 covers 17 residues. The CDR3 loop reads CASSRLAGGAAEDTQYF. CDR3 bases: TGTGCCAGCAGCAGACTAGCGGGAGGCGCTGCGGAGGATACGCAGTATTTT.

The chain has TRBV27 and TRBJ2-6; 11 nucleotides line up with TRBD1. Germline CDR1 and CDR2: MNHEY and SMNVEV (reference sequence). The CDR3 is made up of 16 amino acids. The V segment lost 9 bases and the J segment 2 bases; nucleotides outside the gene matches: 6. CDR3 amino acids: CARPGQGVAGANVLTF. CDR3 coding DNA: TGTGCCAGACCGGGACAGGGGGTTGCTGGGGCCAACGTCCTGACTTTC.

DNA for the CDR3: TGTGCCAGCAGCGAACAGGGTTCTGCAGATACGCAGTATTTT. Protein sequence: CASSEQGSADTQYF. The genes are TRBV7-3 and TRBJ2-3, with a tentative D call TRBD1 (6 bases). CDR1 and CDR2 (germline): SGHTA, FQGTGA. The CDR3 length is 14 residues. V was trimmed by 5 bases and J by 4 bases, leaving 13 bases between them.

The V gene is TRBV19, the J gene TRBJ1-2; 9 bases fit TRBD1. V gave up 6 bases and J gave up 4 bases; unmatched junction bases: 12. The CDR3 runs 16 residues. The germline V gene encodes CDR1 LNHDA and CDR2 SQIVND (reference sequence). DNA for the CDR3: TGTGCCAGTAGCTGGGACAGGGAGCTCGGGGGCTATGGCTACACCTTC. Amino acid sequence: CASSWDRELGGYGYTF.

The table lists this clone with a few counts. CDR3 loop: CASSFSGPSTDTQYF. As DNA, the CDR3 is TGCGCCAGCAGCTTCAGCGGTCCTAGCACAGATACGCAGTATTTT. The chain recombines TRBV5-1 with TRBJ2-3, with D possibly being TRBD2 (5 bases). The CDR3 is 15 residues long. Trimming removed 2 bases from V and 0 bases from J, with 10 bases in between. Germline loops: CDR1 SGHRS, CDR2 YFSETQ. Supplemented by reference TRBV5-1 and TRBJ2-3, the full variable domain reads KAGVTQTPRYLIKTRGQQVTLSCSPISGHRSVSWYQQTPGQGLQFLFEYFSETQRNKGNFPGRFSGRQFSNSRSEMNVSTLELGDSALYLCASSFSGPSTDTQYFGPGTRLTVL.

This sequence joins TRBV2 and TRBJ1-3; D gene ambiguous. With 4 bases removed from V and 4 bases from J, the gap between germline ends came to 17 bases. The CDR3 has 16 residues. Per the germline V gene, CDR1 is SNHLY and CDR2 is FYNNEI. CDR3 DNA: TGTGCCAGCAGTGGTTCCGACGGGAAACCCGGAAACACCATATATTTT. The encoded protein is CASSGSDGKPGNTIYF.

This chain joins TRBV25-1 and TRBJ1-3, with 10 positions matching TRBD1. Per germline, CDR1 MGHDK and CDR2 SYGVNS. The CDR3 has 17 residues. The ends lost 3 bases at V and 3 bases at J; junction bases unmatched: 8. CDR3 nucleotide sequence: TGTGCCAGCAGTGACGAGACAGGGGGCTCCTTTGGAAACACCATATATTTT. Translating gives CASSDETGGSFGNTIYF.

The chain has TRBV28 and TRBJ1-2; 8 bases map to TRBD1. Germline loops: CDR1 MDHEN, CDR2 SYDVKM. The trim removed 5 bases at V and 5 bases at J, leaving 7 bases unmatched. The CDR3 loop spans 14 amino acids. CDR3 residues: CASSTGQGGYGYTF. CDR3 bases: TGTGCCAGCAGTACCGGACAGGGAGGTTATGGCTACACCTTC.

The chain carries TRBV25-1 and TRBJ2-2, with D perhaps matching TRBD2 (7 bases). The CDR3 spans 16 residues. Germline CDR1 MGHDK, CDR2 SYGVNS. Between the trimmed V and J ends, which lost 2 bases and 1 base, there was a span of 11 bases. The CDR3 bases are TGTGCCAGCAGTGAAAGGGGGGGATGGAACACCGGGGAGCTGTTTTTT. Its protein is CASSERGGWNTGELFF.